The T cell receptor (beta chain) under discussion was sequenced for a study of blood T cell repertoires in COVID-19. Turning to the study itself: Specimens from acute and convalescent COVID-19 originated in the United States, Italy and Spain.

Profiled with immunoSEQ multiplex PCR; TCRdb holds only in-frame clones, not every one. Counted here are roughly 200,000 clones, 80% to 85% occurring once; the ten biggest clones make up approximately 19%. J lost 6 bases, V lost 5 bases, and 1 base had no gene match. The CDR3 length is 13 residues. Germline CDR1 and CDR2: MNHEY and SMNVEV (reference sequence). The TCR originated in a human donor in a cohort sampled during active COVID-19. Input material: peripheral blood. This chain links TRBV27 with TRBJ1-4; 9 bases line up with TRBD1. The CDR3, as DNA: TGTGCCAGCAGTCGGACAGGGGATGAAAAACTGTTTTTT. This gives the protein CASSRTGDEKLFF.